This T cell receptor (beta chain) was found in a study of cytomegalovirus exposure and HLA in healthy donors. On the study more broadly: The approximately 720 first-cohort repertoires and the roughly 130 validation repertoires shared the same platform, a later analysis reported. Study results and caveats: Rare sequences made up most TCRs, while some public TCRs were found in many donors. The study labeled 164 TCR beta chains cytomegalovirus-associated.

Clones were sequenced by immunoSEQ multiplex PCR, and TCRdb holds only the in-frame ones, with some missing. The table includes tens of thousands of clones, roughly 94% detected once. On this clone itself: Its antigen remains unknown.

CDR1 is SGHTA and CDR2 is FQGNSA in the germline V gene. This CDR3 has 19 residues. With 1 base removed from V and 5 bases from J, the gap between germline ends came to 24 bases. Specimen: PBMCs. This TCR derives from a man in his late teens or twenties in good health and CMV-seronegative. The gene calls are TRBV7-2 and TRBJ1-5; D perhaps matches TRBD1 (5 bases). CDR3 loop: CASSLDPTTYTGRDQPQHF. In DNA, the CDR3 is TGTGCCAGCAGCTTAGATCCCACTACTTACACGGGCAGGGATCAGCCCCAGCATTTT.